These 2 T cell receptor beta chains were all obtained from the same sample, sequenced in a study of shared clonotypes between healthy human individuals. Sequenced by immunoSEQ multiplex PCR; TCRdb stores in-frame clones only, minus some. Counted here are around 2.5 million clones, 93% occurring once; the ten biggest clones make up more than 0.35%. The material sequenced was naive CD4+ T cells from PBMCs. Subset indicated: CD45RA+ positively selected. These receptors all come from a man between 18 and 29 years old in good health. Some clones in this sample may be carry-over from other donors' samples.

The V and J genes are TRBV5-1 and TRBJ2-6, with D maybe TRBD1 (6 bases). There are 17 residues in the CDR3. Germline CDR1 reads SGHRS; CDR2 reads YFSETQ. V was pared by 0 bases and J by 2 bases, with 12 bases between. The DNA for the CDR3 is TGCGCCAGCAGCTTGGCCCCGACAGGACCTGGGGCCAACGTCCTGACTTTC. Translation gives CASSLAPTGPGANVLTF. Full variable domain (remainder filled in from reference TRBV5-1 and TRBJ2-6): KAGVTQTPRYLIKTRGQQVTLSCSPISGHRSVSWYQQTPGQGLQFLFEYFSETQRNKGNFPGRFSGRQFSNSRSEMNVSTLELGDSALYLCASSLAPTGPGANVLTFGAGSRLTVL.

The V call is TRBV5-4, the J call TRBJ1-1; possible D gene TRBD1, 6 bases. The V gene lost 4 bases and the J gene lost 1 base, with 17 bases spanning the gap. This CDR3 has 16 residues. The germline gives CDR1 SGHNT, CDR2 YYREEE (reference sequence). CDR3 bases: TGTGCCAGCAGCCCGGTTGACAGGCGCACGAACACTGAAGCTTTCTTT. Translating it yields CASSPVDRRTNTEAFF. The whole variable domain, remainder taken from reference TRBV5-4 and TRBJ1-1, is ETGVTQSPTHLIKTRGQQVTLRCSSQSGHNTVSWYQQALGQGPQFIFQYYREEENGRGNFPPRFSGLQFPNYSSELNVNALELDDSALYLCASSPVDRRTNTEAFFGQGTRLTVV.